The rows below give T cell receptor beta chains drawn from one sample of a study of T-cell reconstitution after alpha-beta-depleted transplantation in children. One entry per CDR3 protein, called by TCRdb with MiXCR from the PCR reads. This sample carries approximately 110,000 distinct CDR3 sequences, about 9.3% of them seen once, and the ten largest clones take less than 35%. This specimen was PBMCs, taken before TCRalphabeta/CD19-depleted stem cell transplant. The receptors derive from a boy aged 2 to 10 with acute lymphoblastic leukemia, due to receive a stem cell transplant. CDR3s include the opening cysteine and the closing phenylalanine or tryptophan. The D gene is left open where the match is weak. The listing skips clone size in some rows; elsewhere it reads once, few, many or a size class.

size: many
J: TRBJ2-1
D: -
V: TRBV12-3/TRBV12-4
DNA: TGTGCCAGCACCACGACAGCCCACCTCGGCAATGAGCAGTTCTTC
CDR3: CASTTTAHLGNEQFF

size: few
J: TRBJ2-1
D: -
V: TRBV20-1
DNA: TGCAGTGCTATCGACACCTACAATGAGCAGTTCTTC
CDR3: CSAIDTYNEQFF

size: many
J: TRBJ2-7
D: -
V: TRBV5-1
DNA: TGCGCCAGCAGCTTGAGAGGAACGACCTACGAGCAGTACTTC
CDR3: CASSLRGTTYEQYF

size: many
J: TRBJ2-1
D: TRBD2
V: TRBV7-2
DNA: TGTGCCAGCAGCCAGGGACTAGCGTCATACAATGAGCAGTTCTTC
CDR3: CASSQGLASYNEQFF

size: -
J: TRBJ2-7
D: TRBD1
V: TRBV2
DNA: TGTGCCAGTAGGACAGGGTTTCTGCAGTACTTC
CDR3: CASRTGFLQYF

size: few
J: TRBJ2-1
D: -
V: TRBV10-3
DNA: TGTGCCATCAGTCCAGCGCAAACTAGTGTGGGGTACAATGAGCAGTTCTTC
CDR3: CAISPAQTSVGYNEQFF

size: few
J: TRBJ1-4
D: TRBD1
V: TRBV20-1
DNA: TGCAGTGCGATAAGACAGGGTCAGGAAAAACTGTTTTTT
CDR3: CSAIRQGQEKLFF

size: -
J: TRBJ2-3
D: -
V: TRBV11-2
DNA: TGTGCCAGCAGCATTCTCCCCCCACTGGGCACAGATACGCAGTATTTT
CDR3: CASSILPPLGTDTQYF

size: -
J: TRBJ2-5
D: -
V: TRBV4-2
DNA: TGTGCCAGCAGCCAAGGGGTCCTGTACCAAGAGACCCAGTACTTC
CDR3: CASSQGVLYQETQYF

size: -
J: TRBJ2-7
D: -
V: TRBV5-1
DNA: TGCGCCAGCAGTTCCGGGACATCCCCTTACGAGCAGTACTTC
CDR3: CASSSGTSPYEQYF

size: few
J: TRBJ2-7
D: TRBD1
V: TRBV4-2
DNA: TGTGCCAGCAGCCTTTCCGGGACAGGGGGCGAGCTGGGGCAGTACTTC
CDR3: CASSLSGTGGELGQYF

size: many
J: TRBJ2-1
D: -
V: TRBV7-2
DNA: TGTGCCAGCAGCTTGATAGGGGGGCAGTATCCTTTCTTC
CDR3: CASSLIGGQYPFF

size: -
J: TRBJ2-7
D: -
V: TRBV20-1
DNA: TGCAGTGCTAGATGGTACGAGCAGTACTTC
CDR3: CSARWYEQYF

size: few
J: TRBJ2-3
D: -
V: TRBV19
DNA: TGTGCCAGTAGTATTACAGGGTCCCGCACAGATACGCAGTATTTT
CDR3: CASSITGSRTDTQYF

size: many
J: TRBJ2-7
D: -
V: TRBV5-1
DNA: TGCGCCAGCAGCTTGGAGTTAGCGAGTACCTACGAGCAGTACTTC
CDR3: CASSLELASTYEQYF

size: many
J: TRBJ2-4
D: -
V: TRBV20-1
DNA: TGCAGTGCTCCCGGGGCAGGCCGAAACATTCAGTACTTC
CDR3: CSAPGAGRNIQYF

size: few
J: TRBJ2-5
D: TRBD2
V: TRBV7-6
DNA: TGTGCCAGCAGCTTGGCGGCGGGAGGAGAGACCCAGTACTTC
CDR3: CASSLAAGGETQYF

size: few
J: TRBJ1-2
D: -
V: TRBV3-1
DNA: TGTGCCAGCAGCCAAGGAGTGGGCAGTTATGGCTACACCTTC
CDR3: CASSQGVGSYGYTF

size: -
J: TRBJ1-5
D: -
V: TRBV15
DNA: TGTGCCACCAGCAGAGGCAGGTACAGACAGCCCCAGCATTTT
CDR3: CATSRGRYRQPQHF

size: -
J: TRBJ2-1
D: -
V: TRBV5-1
DNA: TGCGCCAGCAGCTTGGGGGACCTTGAGGGCGATGAGCAGTTCTTC
CDR3: CASSLGDLEGDEQFF

size: few
J: TRBJ1-2
D: -
V: TRBV20-1
DNA: TGCAGTGCTAGCGTTGGGGATTTCTTGGGCTACACCTTC
CDR3: CSASVGDFLGYTF

size: few
J: TRBJ2-7
D: TRBD1
V: TRBV7-8
DNA: TGTGCCAGCAGCTTCGAGACAGGGTCCTACGAGCAGTACTTC
CDR3: CASSFETGSYEQYF

size: few
J: TRBJ2-1
D: TRBD2
V: TRBV6-5
DNA: TGTGCCAGCAGTTACTCGGGACTAGCGGTCGGGGGGACCTACAATGAGCAGTTCTTC
CDR3: CASSYSGLAVGGTYNEQFF

size: -
J: TRBJ2-7
D: -
V: TRBV20-1
DNA: TGCAGTGCTAGGTCTGGGCCGACCTACGAGCAGTACTTC
CDR3: CSARSGPTYEQYF

size: few
J: TRBJ2-1
D: -
V: TRBV25-1
DNA: TGTGCCAGCAGCCCAGCTACCGAGCAGTTCTTC
CDR3: CASSPATEQFF

size: few
J: TRBJ1-2
D: -
V: TRBV6-5
DNA: TGTGCCAGCAGTTACGGCCAGCTGAACTATGGCTACACCTTC
CDR3: CASSYGQLNYGYTF

size: -
J: TRBJ1-5
D: TRBD1
V: TRBV6-5
DNA: TGTGCCAGCAGTTACTCGGGACAGCACAATCAGCCCCAGCATTTT
CDR3: CASSYSGQHNQPQHF